These 15 T cell receptor beta chains share one sample of origin, sequenced in a study of shared clonotypes between healthy human individuals. Repertoires were generated with immunoSEQ multiplex PCR, while TCRdb's copy carries only in-frame clones and drops some. The sample has 450,000 to 650,000 clones, around three quarters seen once. Sequencing input: PBMCs. These receptor sequences come from a woman aged 35 to 49 in good health. Some clones in this sample may be carry-over from other donors' samples.

The chain carries TRBV15 and TRBJ2-3, with D unclear. Germline V gives CDR1 LNHNV, CDR2 YYDKDF (reference sequence). The CDR3 spans 17 residues. The germline V and J ends were trimmed by 2 bases and 1 base, with 16 bases remaining between them. CDR3 bases: TGTGCCACCAGCAGAAATCCCTTGCATAGTGGCACAGATACGCAGTATTTT. This translates into CATSRNPLHSGTDTQYF.

The CDR3 reads CASTGEYNEQFF. The CDR3 DNA sequence: TGTGCCAGCACGGGGGAATACAATGAGCAGTTCTTC. The V call is TRBV2, the J call TRBJ2-1, with D possibly matching TRBD2 (6 bases). Trimming cost V 7 bases and J 4 bases, with 8 bases left between them. This CDR3 contains 12 residues. Germline CDR1 and CDR2: SNHLY and FYNNEI.

The rearrangement joins TRBV11-2 to TRBJ2-5; D uncertain. Germline CDR1 is SGHAT and CDR2 is FQNNGV. The V end was cut by 1 base, the J end by 5 bases, with 11 bases between. The length of the CDR3 is 14 residues. The DNA of the CDR3 is TGTGCCAGCAGCTTAGTCGGTGTTCTGGAGACCCAGTACTTC. Its protein is CASSLVGVLETQYF.

The chain employs TRBV5-8 and TRBJ2-3; D is possibly TRBD1 (6 bases). Germline V gene lookup returns CDR1 SGHTS and CDR2 YDEGEE. V shed 0 bases and J shed 2 bases, with 7 bases lying between them. CDR3 length: 14 amino acids. The CDR3 sequence is CASSLAGDTDTQYF. The CDR3 DNA reads as TGTGCCAGCAGCTTGGCAGGGGACACAGATACGCAGTATTTT.

The chain combines TRBV1 with TRBJ2-1; TRBD2 reflects the table's D call only, with no check against the DNA. TRBV1 corresponds to a pseudogene. This CDR3 is 16 amino acids long. CDR3 nucleotides: TGCACCAGCAGCTCGCTTCAGCACGAGGGCTACAATGAGCAGTTCTTC. Translated: CTSSSLQHEGYNEQFF.

The table lists this clone with a count of one. This sequence joins TRBV19 and TRBJ2-7; D ambiguous. The CDR3 sequence is 12 residues long. The germline V gene has CDR1 LNHDA and CDR2 SQIVND (reference sequence). The V and J ends lost 7 bases and 2 bases respectively, with 9 bases between them. The CDR3 sequence: CASKGSPYEQYF. The CDR3 region has the DNA TGTGCCAGTAAGGGCAGTCCCTACGAGCAGTACTTC.

The chain has TRBV6-1 and TRBJ2-2; D assignment may be TRBD1 or TRBD2 (6 bases each). The CDR3 contains 14 residues. V was trimmed by 6 bases and J by 4 bases, leaving 12 bases between them. Germline V CDR1 and CDR2: MNHNS, SASEGT. CDR3 DNA: TGTGCCAGCAGGGGGGGCAGGGGCACCGGGGAGCTGTTTTTT. It translates to CASRGGRGTGELFF.

The V call is TRBV18, the J call TRBJ2-7; D might be TRBD2 (6 bases). Deletions cut 3 bases from V and 2 bases from J, with 14 bases between. Germline CDR1 reads KGHSH; CDR2 reads LQKENI. The CDR3 loop spans 15 amino acids. The DNA for the CDR3 is TGTGCCAGCTCACCGGGGGGAGCGAACACCTACGAGCAGTACTTC. Translating it yields CASSPGGANTYEQYF.

The V and J genes are TRBV6-5 and TRBJ2-3; 11 positions match TRBD2. J was trimmed by 3 bases and V by 10 bases; bases with no gene match: 9. Germline V gene sequence: CDR1 MNHEY, CDR2 SVGAGI. The CDR3 covers 15 residues. CDR3 bases: TGTGCCACTAAACTAGCGGGAGAGAGGACAGATACGCAGTATTTT. Its protein is CATKLAGERTDTQYF.

V and J are TRBV9 and TRBJ2-7; 8 bases line up with TRBD2. In germline, CDR1 is SGDLS, CDR2 YYNGEE. The CDR3 runs to 13 residues. V was pared by 4 bases and J by 5 bases, with 5 bases of the junction left unmatched. The CDR3 DNA sequence: TGTGCCAGCAGCCCAGGAGCGGGAGACGAGCAGTACTTC. This encodes CASSPGAGDEQYF.

The rearrangement links TRBV28 to TRBJ2-7; D possibly matches TRBD1 or TRBD2 (5 bases each). The CDR3 length is 15 residues. Germline-derived CDR1 and CDR2 are MDHEN and SYDVKM. Deletions cut 5 bases from V and 4 bases from J, with 18 bases between. CDR3 region: CASSLGTLVGYEQYF. CDR3 bases: TGTGCCAGCAGTCTGGGGACGTTGGTGGGGTACGAGCAGTACTTC. Supplemented by reference TRBV28 and TRBJ2-7, the full variable domain reads DVKVTQSSRYLVKRTGEKVFLECVQDMDHENMFWYRQDPGLGLRLIYFSYDVKMKEKGDIPEGYSVSREKKERFSLILESASTNQTSMYLCASSLGTLVGYEQYFGPGTRLTVT.

The rearrangement joins TRBV19 to TRBJ2-7; D unresolved. Looked up from germline, CDR1 is LNHDA and CDR2 is SQIVND (reference sequence). Trimming removed 0 bases from V and 0 bases from J, with 9 bases in between. The CDR3 is 15 amino acids. The CDR3 sequence is CASSIDSSSSYEQYF. CDR3 nucleotide sequence: TGTGCCAGTAGTATAGATTCGTCCAGCTCCTACGAGCAGTACTTC.

The chain is built from TRBV16 and TRBJ2-7; D gene ambiguous. The V end lost 2 bases, the J end lost 6 bases, and 17 bases lay between the germline ends. CDR3 length: 15 residues. The germline CDR1 and CDR2 sequences are KGHSY and FQNENV. CDR3 protein: CASSQAMSLRGEQYF. The CDR3 region has the DNA TGTGCCAGCAGCCAAGCGATGTCGCTCCGTGGCGAGCAGTACTTC.

The chain has TRBV25-1 and TRBJ1-5, with D perhaps TRBD1 (5 bases). V was trimmed by 6 bases and J by 5 bases, leaving 14 bases between them. In germline, CDR1 is MGHDK, CDR2 SYGVNS. The CDR3 has 14 residues. The DNA of the CDR3 is TGTGCCAGCAGGGGGAGGACACAAGATCAGCCCCAGCATTTT. Protein: CASRGRTQDQPQHF.

The V and J genes are TRBV18 and TRBJ1-1; TRBD1 might be the D (6 bases). In germline, CDR1 is KGHSH, CDR2 LQKENI. There are 14 residues in the CDR3. Trimming shortened V by 3 bases and J by 3 bases, and 11 bases separated the two germline ends. The CDR3 sequence: CASSPSGADTEAFF. The CDR3 nucleotides are TGTGCCAGCTCACCGTCAGGGGCTGACACTGAAGCTTTCTTT.